These 9 T cell receptor beta chains were sequenced from one sample in a study of CD8 T cells in ankylosing spondylitis. TCRdb passed the 5' RACE reads through MiXCR, listing each CDR3 protein once. The sample contains tens of thousands of distinct CDR3 sequences, around a sixth of which appear only once. Sequences were obtained from blood. The origin of the receptors is a male donor with ankylosing spondylitis or in good health (not recorded which).

This clonotype appeared a few times. The chain combines TRBV7-6 with TRBJ2-1; 11 bases fit TRBD2. The V segment lost 5 bases and the J segment 11 bases; nucleotides outside the gene matches: 8. The CDR3 extends over 14 amino acids. The germline CDR1 and CDR2 sequences are SGHVS and FNYEAQ. Here the CDR3 DNA reads TGTGCCAGCAGCGGGACTAGCGGCCGCCTTAAGCAGTTCTTC. Translation: CASSGTSGRLKQFF.

A few counts support this clonotype. CDR3 region: CSARGRTGINNEQFF. The CDR3 DNA reads TGCAGTGCTAGAGGTCGGACAGGGATAAACAATGAGCAGTTCTTC. This chain links TRBV20-1 with TRBJ2-1, with 8 nucleotides matching TRBD1. Germline trimming cut 1 base from V and 5 bases from J; bases unmatched to any gene: 7. CDR1 DFQATT and CDR2 SNEGSKA come from the germline V gene (reference sequence). This CDR3 contains 15 residues.

This chain connects TRBV7-2 to TRBJ2-7; 10 nucleotides agree with TRBD2. Germline CDR1 is SGHTA and CDR2 is FQGNSA. Trimming removed 2 bases from V and 3 bases from J; junction bases left unmatched: 1. The CDR3 extends over 14 amino acids. CDR3 loop: CASSLQREGYEQYF. The CDR3 DNA follows: TGTGCCAGCAGCTTACAGCGGGAGGGCTACGAGCAGTACTTC.

The chain joins TRBV5-1 to TRBJ2-5; D may correspond to TRBD1 or TRBD2 (5 bases each). The V gene lost 1 base and the J gene lost 1 base, with 11 bases spanning the gap. This CDR3 has 15 amino acids. Germline V lookup: CDR1 SGHRS, CDR2 YFSETQ. CDR3 sequence reads: CASSLTGTGQETQYF. The CDR3 DNA reads as TGCGCCAGCAGCTTGACCGGGACGGGCCAAGAGACCCAGTACTTC.

This clonotype has just a few counts. The gene calls are TRBV29-1 and TRBJ1-1; D uncertain. CDR1 and CDR2 (germline): SQVTM, ANQGSEA. The CDR3 is 15 amino acids. Trimming removed 4 bases at V and 0 bases at J, with 15 bases between. The CDR3 is CSVGQVTGMNTEAFF. The CDR3 nucleotides are TGCAGCGTTGGTCAGGTTACCGGTATGAACACTGAAGCTTTCTTT.

This clonotype appeared many times. V and J are TRBV3-1 and TRBJ2-3; D unresolved. The V and J ends lost 0 bases and 6 bases respectively, with 7 bases between them. The CDR3 sequence is 13 residues long. The V gene's germline CDR1 is LGHDT and CDR2 YNNKEL (reference sequence). This chain's CDR3 is CASSQDIGDTQYF. In DNA form, the CDR3 reads TGTGCCAGCAGCCAAGATATAGGTGATACGCAGTATTTT.

This sequence joins TRBV12-3 or TRBV12-4 and TRBJ1-5; D possibly corresponds to TRBD1 (5 bases). The CDR3 runs to 14 residues. V was trimmed by 3 bases and J by 3 bases, leaving 9 bases between them. CDR3 region: CASSLLGVNQPQHF. CDR3 coding DNA: TGTGCCAGCAGTTTGTTGGGGGTCAATCAGCCCCAGCATTTT.

There are many counts of this clonotype. The chain links TRBV5-1 to TRBJ2-1, with 8 bases aligning to TRBD1. Germline loops: CDR1 SGHRS, CDR2 YFSETQ. The CDR3 extends over 15 amino acids. The junction had 11 bases not matched to a gene; V was cut back by 7 bases and J by 5 bases. The CDR3 reads CASGPLQGANNEQFF. The CDR3 DNA is TGCGCCAGCGGGCCCCTCCAGGGGGCCAACAATGAGCAGTTCTTC.

This clonotype was counted at least ten times. The chain is built from TRBV5-6 and TRBJ2-7; 7 bases align to TRBD1. The germline V gene encodes CDR1 SGHDT and CDR2 YYEEEE. The CDR3 consists of 14 residues. With 4 bases clipped from V and 0 bases from J, the junction kept 4 bases outside the gene matches. The CDR3 sequence is CASSLWTGSYEQYV. The CDR3 DNA reads TGTGCCAGCAGCCTATGGACAGGCTCCTACGAGCAGTACGTC.